This T cell receptor beta chain is from a study of blood T cell repertoires in COVID-19. At the level of the study: COVID-19 samples, acute and convalescent, were from the United States, Italy and Spain. Sources were T cells, B-cell-depleted T cells, or PBMCs; the material itself was cDNA or gDNA.

Methods used by the authors: Amplification of reference gene primers was used by the study to estimate nucleated cell counts. This table comes from immunoSEQ multiplex PCR, and its TCRdb copy is limited to in-frame clones, with some not included. V and J calls and clone size are those listed in that table; D and trimming were worked out from the DNA. The sample records roughly 100,000 clones, approximately 72% being singletons. CDR3 length: 16 residues. The germline V gene encodes CDR1 SEHNR and CDR2 FQNEAQ (reference sequence). The V gene end was trimmed by 4 bases and the J gene end by 9 bases; junction bases not matched to a gene: 10.

The sequencing input was peripheral blood. This TCR came from a woman aged 70 to 79 with acute or convalescent COVID-19. The chain joins TRBV7-9 to TRBJ2-1; 12 bases match TRBD2. CDR3 loop: CASSSSGGVKRGEQFF. For the CDR3, the DNA is TGTGCCAGCAGCTCTAGCGGGGGGGTCAAGAGGGGTGAGCAGTTCTTC.